A single sample is the source of the 20 T cell receptor beta chains below, sequenced in a study of OX40 agonist ivuxolimab in advanced cancers. The data were produced by immunoSEQ multiplex PCR, yet TCRdb's version contains in-frame clones alone and is incomplete. This sample has roughly 89,000 clones, with just over 90% found just once. This sample comprised CD4+ or CD8+ T cells sorted from blood, obtained in a trial of the OX40 agonist ivuxolimab. All receptors come from an adult with an advanced solid tumor such as melanoma, head and neck, liver or kidney cancer.

The chain combines TRBV7-2 with TRBJ2-1; 7 nucleotides match TRBD2. CDR3 length: 13 residues. V trimming: 8 bases; J trimming: 4 bases; junction bases outside the gene matches: 5. Germline loops: CDR1 SGHTA, CDR2 FQGNSA. CDR3 amino acids: CASRLATYNEQFF. Written as DNA, the CDR3 is TGTGCCAGCCGACTAGCAACTTACAATGAGCAGTTCTTC.

The V and J genes are TRBV18 and TRBJ2-5; maybe TRBD1 (7 bases). The CDR3 totals 14 residues. Per germline, CDR1 KGHSH and CDR2 LQKENI. V dropped 6 bases and J dropped 2 bases, with 13 bases sitting between them. CDR3 sequence: CASSPGGGQETQYF. Written as DNA, the CDR3 is TGTGCCAGCTCGCCAGGGGGAGGTCAAGAGACCCAGTACTTC. The whole variable domain, remainder taken from reference TRBV18 and TRBJ2-5, is NAGVMQNPRHLVRRRGQEARLRCSPMKGHSHVYWYRQLPEEGLKFMVYLQKENIIDESGMPKERFSAEFPKEGPSILRIQQVVRGDSAAYFCASSPGGGQETQYFGPGTRLLVL.

The table lists this clone with a few counts. The J gene is TRBJ1-3, the V gene TRBV7-9, with D maybe TRBD1 (5 bases). The CDR3 runs to 15 residues. The V and J ends lost 0 bases and 5 bases respectively, with 11 bases between them. Germline CDR1 and CDR2: SEHNR and FQNEAQ (reference sequence). DNA of the CDR3: TGTGCCAGCAGCTTAGCAGACAGTCCGAGAAACACCATATATTTT. Its protein product is CASSLADSPRNTIYF. Drawing the rest from reference TRBV7-9 and TRBJ1-3, the complete variable domain is DTGVSQNPRHKITKRGQNVTFRCDPISEHNRLYWYRQTLGQGPEFLTYFQNEAQLEKSRLLSDRFSAERPKGSFSTLEIQRTEQGDSAMYLCASSLADSPRNTIYFGEGSWLTVV.

The gene calls are TRBV11-2 and TRBJ1-1, with a weak D call TRBD1 (6 bases). This CDR3 is 17 amino acids long. CDR1 and CDR2 (germline): SGHAT, FQNNGV. V dropped 4 bases and J dropped 5 bases, with 23 bases sitting between them. In nucleotides, the CDR3 is TGTGCCAGCAGCTCACGAGGCTCCGGGGGCATAGAGACTGAAGCTTTCTTT. Its translation is CASSSRGSGGIETEAFF.

CDR3 protein: CASSRVPGSGYTF. The CDR3 nucleotides are TGTGCCAGCAGCCGAGTACCTGGGTCCGGCTACACCTTC. The chain has TRBV5-8 and TRBJ1-2; no reliable D call. Germline CDR1 is SGHTS and CDR2 is YDEGEE. The ends were cut back, 4 bases at V and 8 bases at J, with 15 bases in the middle. There are 13 residues in the CDR3.

A single count supports this clone. The V gene is TRBV7-2, the J gene TRBJ2-7; 7 bases match TRBD2. V shed 1 base, J shed 1 base, and the junction held 1 base outside the gene matches. This CDR3 contains 14 residues. CDR1 is SGHTA, CDR2 FQGNSA, per germline. Here the CDR3 DNA reads TGTGCCAGCAGCTTAGTTAGCGGGTCCTACGAGCAGTACTTC. Protein product: CASSLVSGSYEQYF.

The chain carries TRBV2 and TRBJ2-5; 8 positions agree with TRBD1. The germline V gene has CDR1 SNHLY and CDR2 FYNNEI. There are 14 residues in the CDR3. The V gene end was trimmed by 6 bases and the J gene end by 1 base; junction bases not matched to a gene: 4. CDR3 bases: TGTGCCAGCAGCCGGGACAGGCTCCAAGAGACCCAGTACTTC. Translating gives CASSRDRLQETQYF.

The genes are TRBV2 and TRBJ1-1, with 9 bases that match TRBD1. This CDR3 is 13 amino acids long. Trimming cost V 7 bases and J 3 bases; bases outside gene matches: 3. CDR1 is SNHLY, CDR2 FYNNEI, per germline. The CDR3 DNA is TGTGCCAGCACCCGGGACAGGGACACTGAAGCTTTCTTT. Residues: CASTRDRDTEAFF.

This clone occurred a few times. The genes are TRBV28 and TRBJ2-3; no firm D call. CDR1 is MDHEN and CDR2 is SYDVKM in the germline V gene. CDR3 length: 15 residues. The V gene lost 5 bases and the J gene lost 0 bases, with 12 bases spanning the gap. The CDR3 nucleotides are TGTGCCAGCAGTGCCCCCCGCATTAGCACAGATACGCAGTATTTT. Translation: CASSAPRISTDTQYF.

The gene calls are TRBV7-2 and TRBJ2-2; 10 bases fit TRBD1. Germline trimming cut 5 bases from V and 4 bases from J; bases unmatched to any gene: 4. Germline CDR1 SGHTA, CDR2 FQGNSA. CDR3 size: 15 residues. CDR3 amino acids: CASSRRTGGTGELFF. The CDR3 nucleotides read TGTGCCAGCAGCCGACGGACAGGGGGCACCGGGGAGCTGTTTTTT.

The chain carries TRBV6-5 and TRBJ2-3, with 8 nucleotides matching TRBD1. Trimming removed 6 bases from V and 6 bases from J; junction bases left unmatched: 8. CDR3 size: 14 residues. CDR1 and CDR2 from the germline V gene are MNHEY and SVGAGI. CDR3 amino acids: CASRIDRGGDTQYF. CDR3 coding DNA: TGTGCCAGCAGGATAGACAGGGGCGGCGATACGCAGTATTTT.

The chain links TRBV19 to TRBJ1-2; no reliable D call. Trimming stripped 3 bases from V and 1 base from J, with 6 bases between. CDR1 LNHDA and CDR2 SQIVND come from the germline V gene (reference sequence). The CDR3 length is 13 residues. The CDR3: CASSMRSNYGYTF. CDR3 in DNA: TGTGCCAGTAGTATGAGAAGTAACTATGGCTACACCTTC.

The J gene is TRBJ2-2, the V gene TRBV7-2; 9 bases are shared with TRBD2. This CDR3 has 15 amino acids. Germline loops: CDR1 SGHTA, CDR2 FQGNSA. V lost 4 bases and J lost 2; bases outside the gene matches: 2. The CDR3 DNA follows: TGTGCCAGCAGCTACCTAGCGGGAAACACCGGGGAGCTGTTTTTT. Amino acid sequence: CASSYLAGNTGELFF.

The chain links TRBV30 to TRBJ2-5, with D tentatively TRBD2 (5 bases). From germline, CDR1 is GTSNPN and CDR2 SVGIG (reference sequence). V lost 4 bases, J lost 5 bases, and 11 bases lay in between. This CDR3 is 12 amino acids long. In nucleotides, the CDR3 is TGTGCCTGGACGGGGAACCGGGAGACCCAGTACTTC. This encodes CAWTGNRETQYF.

The J gene is TRBJ1-2, the V gene TRBV4-1; D call uncertain. Trimming cost V 0 bases and J 3 bases, with 11 bases left between them. The CDR3 is made up of 15 amino acids. Germline lookup yields CDR1 MGHRA and CDR2 YSYEKL. The CDR3 DNA is TGCGCCAGCAGCCAAGATTCCTTCCCAGACTATGGCTACACCTTC. This gives the protein CASSQDSFPDYGYTF.

The V gene is TRBV5-1, the J gene TRBJ2-5, with 9 nucleotides matching TRBD2. The V segment lost 2 bases and the J segment 6 bases; nucleotides outside the gene matches: 8. CDR3 length: 15 amino acids. Germline V gene data show CDR1 as SGHRS and CDR2 as YFSETQ. This CDR3 reads CASSLGGRASKTQYF. The CDR3 coding sequence is TGCGCCAGCAGCTTAGGCGGGAGGGCCTCGAAGACCCAGTACTTC.

The chain combines TRBV7-8 with TRBJ1-3; possibly TRBD1 for D (5 bases). CDR1 and CDR2 from the germline V gene are SGHVS and FQNEAQ. CDR3 length equals 15 residues. Trimming left V 2 bases short and J 1 base short, with 9 bases between. DNA for the CDR3: TGTGCCAGCAGCTTAAGTTCAGGGTCTGGAAACACCATATATTTT. Amino acids: CASSLSSGSGNTIYF.

The chain couples TRBV11-2 to TRBJ2-5; D gene ambiguous. Germline V lookup: CDR1 SGHAT, CDR2 FQNNGV. Trimming took off 0 bases at V and 2 bases at J, with 10 bases between the two ends. The CDR3 extends over 15 amino acids. The CDR3 reads CASSLDYTLQETQYF. The CDR3, as DNA: TGTGCCAGCAGCTTAGATTACACCTTACAAGAGACCCAGTACTTC.

J is TRBJ2-7 and V is TRBV10-2, with 11 positions matching TRBD1. The CDR3 contains 15 residues. The ends lost 2 bases at V and 6 bases at J; junction bases unmatched: 6. Germline V gene lookup returns CDR1 WSHSY and CDR2 SAAADI. The CDR3 loop reads CASSEQDRGHVEQYF. In nucleotides, the CDR3 is TGCGCCAGCAGTGAGCAGGACAGGGGGCACGTCGAGCAGTACTTC.

The gene calls are TRBV19 and TRBJ1-2; D may be TRBD1 (5 bases). Germline lookup yields CDR1 LNHDA and CDR2 SQIVND (reference sequence). The CDR3 spans 17 residues. The V end lost 1 base, the J end lost 0 bases, and 15 bases lay between the germline ends. In DNA, the CDR3 is TGTGCCAGTAGTATAGCCCGCGGGACCGGAGCTAACTATGGCTACACCTTC. This gives the protein CASSIARGTGANYGYTF.